This T cell receptor (beta chain) was sequenced during a study of molecular identifiers for immune sequencing clone quantification. Study results and limitations: Among around 1 million naive cells, spiked Jurkat TCR RNA from a single cell was reportedly detectable.

To note about this clonotype: What it binds is not known.

The CDR3 runs to 15 residues. CDR1 is LGHNA and CDR2 is YSLEER in the germline V gene. V gave up 4 bases and J gave up 0 bases, with 13 bases separating them. From the PCR reads, TCRdb called clonotypes with MiXCR, one entry per CDR3 protein. The sample has around 480,000 distinct CDR3 sequences, about a quarter seen once. The rearrangement links TRBV4-3 to TRBJ2-7; D is perhaps TRBD2 (6 bases). This TCR derives from a human donor in good health. Some libraries in this study had Jurkat cell RNA spiked in. The sample taken for sequencing was naive CD8+ T cells from blood, with Jurkat cell RNA spiked in. Subset reported: FACS-sorted CD8+CD4-CCR7+CD45RA+ naive T cells. The CDR3 nucleotides are TGCGCCAGCAGCCCCGGGGCCGGGAGCTCCTACGAGCAGTACTTC. This translates into CASSPGAGSSYEQYF.